This T cell receptor (beta chain) was captured in a study of shared clonotypes between healthy human individuals. This CDR3 is 14 amino acids long. The germline gives CDR1 MDHEN, CDR2 SYDVKM. J was trimmed by 8 bases and V by 5 bases; bases with no gene match: 6. Sequenced by immunoSEQ multiplex PCR; TCRdb stores in-frame clones only, minus some. The sample includes nearly 750,000 clones, approximately 77% of them seen just once. The chain couples TRBV28 to TRBJ2-6, with 7 bases matching TRBD1. The sequence was obtained from a woman in her 30s in good health. Sequencing was done on a sample of memory CD4+ T cells sorted from blood. Subset given: CD45RA-negative fraction. In nucleotides, the CDR3 is TGTGCCAGCAGTGTACTACAGGGGTCCAACGTCCTGACTTTC. It encodes CASSVLQGSNVLTF.